The clone carrying this T cell receptor (beta chain) has only one observation. The antigen remains unidentified. Uncontrolled infection, other autoimmune disease, pregnancy or lactation disqualified patients from enrolment. TCR beta CDR3 regions were amplified from RNA transcripts. With the HTBI primer set, the TCR CDR3 went through a first round of RT-PCR. Via MiXCR, TCRdb re-called the multiplex PCR reads, giving one row per CDR3 protein. The sample has about 610,000 distinct CDR3 sequences, about 15% seen once. This record comes from a study of T cells in Graves' hyperthyroidism and ophthalmopathy. Study-level results: Most thyroid clonotypes expanded above 0.001 appeared in blood too. Separating ophthalmopathy from stable hyperthyroidism was achieved by a 13 V-J model.

The receptor was derived from a woman aged 40 to 49 with Graves' ophthalmopathy. The sequenced sample was blood.

The CDR3 DNA is TGCAGCGTAATTGGAGAGAATCAGCCCCAGCATTTT. Its protein product is CSVIGENQPQHF. V usage is TRBV29-1 and J usage is TRBJ1-5, with D unresolved. Germline-derived CDR1 and CDR2 are SQVTM and ANQGSEA. The CDR3 length is 12 residues. V dropped 6 bases and J dropped 4 bases, with 10 bases sitting between them.